Below are 26 T cell receptor beta chains sequenced from a single sample in a study of read filtering for tumor transcriptome and immune sequencing. Molecular barcoded adaptors covering alpha/delta and beta/gamma chains were used on 400 ng RNA. TCRdb re-derived calls from the reads in MiXCR, one entry per CDR3 protein. The table has roughly 130,000 distinct CDR3 sequences, approximately 12% seen once. Sequenced: a population of CD138-negative cells sorted from bone marrow. The source of these receptors is a donor aged 40 or over with multiple myeloma.

The table lists this clonotype with many counts. V gene TRBV10-1 combines with J gene TRBJ2-2; D ambiguous. CDR3 length equals 14 residues. CDR1 and CDR2 (germline): WNHNN, SYGVQD (reference sequence). V lost 8 bases, J lost 6 bases, and 16 bases lay in between. This CDR3 is CASLPPSLSGELFF. The CDR3 nucleotides read TGCGCCAGCCTCCCACCATCCCTTTCCGGGGAGCTGTTTTTT.

The chain uses TRBV19 and TRBJ2-5; D gene ambiguous. The CDR3 loop spans 14 amino acids. The ends were cut back, 8 bases at V and 5 bases at J, with 18 bases in the middle. Germline CDR1 LNHDA, CDR2 SQIVND (reference sequence). CDR3 in DNA: TGTGCCAGTGCCTTGGACGGTTCTTCGGAGACCCAGTACTTC. Translating it yields CASALDGSSETQYF.

The table lists this clonotype with many counts. The gene calls are TRBV12-3 or TRBV12-4 and TRBJ2-7, with D uncertain. With 2 bases removed from V and 4 bases from J, the gap between germline ends came to 15 bases. CDR3 size: 15 residues. The chain's CDR3 is CASSLFYQAPYEQYF. The CDR3 DNA is TGTGCCAGCAGTTTATTTTACCAAGCCCCTTACGAGCAGTACTTC.

In this sample, this clonotype turned up many times. The gene calls are TRBV6-2 or TRBV6-3 and TRBJ1-1; D might be TRBD1 (5 bases). The CDR3 contains 12 residues. Germline CDR1 reads MNHEY; CDR2 reads SVGEGT. With 5 bases removed from V and 1 base from J, the gap between germline ends came to 5 bases. The CDR3 DNA is TGTGCCAGCAGTAGGGGGAACACTGAAGCTTTCTTT. It is translated as CASSRGNTEAFF.

This clonotype showed up many times. This chain connects TRBV18 to TRBJ2-2; unclear D gene. This CDR3 has 13 amino acids. The germline CDR1 and CDR2 sequences are KGHSH and LQKENI. Trimming left V 3 bases short and J 5 bases short, with 7 bases between. CDR3 amino acids: CASSPIETGELFF. The CDR3 nucleotides read TGTGCCAGCTCACCGATCGAGACCGGGGAGCTGTTTTTT.

The table lists this clonotype with many counts. The rearrangement joins TRBV7-3 to TRBJ2-1; unclear D gene. V was pared by 1 base and J by 8 bases, with 15 bases between. The germline V gene encodes CDR1 SGHTA and CDR2 FQGTGA. This CDR3 has 15 residues. CDR3 bases: TGTGCCAGCAGCTTAAACGGTTCCCGGGTATATGAGCAGTTCTTC. It translates to CASSLNGSRVYEQFF.

The V and J genes are TRBV5-1 and TRBJ2-2; TRBD2 is a possible D gene (5 bases). The CDR3 extends over 14 amino acids. V lost 1 base, J lost 4 bases, and 8 bases lay in between. The V gene's germline CDR1 is SGHRS and CDR2 YFSETQ. The CDR3 DNA reads TGCGCCAGCAGCTTGCTAGCAGGCACCGGGGAGCTGTTTTTT. Residues: CASSLLAGTGELFF. Supplemented by reference TRBV5-1 and TRBJ2-2, the full variable domain reads KAGVTQTPRYLIKTRGQQVTLSCSPISGHRSVSWYQQTPGQGLQFLFEYFSETQRNKGNFPGRFSGRQFSNSRSEMNVSTLELGDSALYLCASSLLAGTGELFFGEGSRLTVL.

Worth noting for this clonotype: This may come from a read error, since a much larger clone is one base off. V usage is TRBV5-1 and J usage is TRBJ2-1; 10 nucleotides align to TRBD2. There are 15 residues in the CDR3. The V gene end was trimmed by 0 bases and the J gene end by 12 bases; junction bases not matched to a gene: 9. Germline V CDR1 and CDR2: SGHRS, YFSETQ. CDR3 coding DNA: TGCGCCAGCAGCTTGGCCGGTATAGCGGGGGGCGGGCAGTTCTTC. It yields the protein CASSLAGIAGGGQFF.

This clonotype was counted ten times or more. An end of the junction does not agree with germline; a read error may underlie this. This chain uses TRBV7-7 with TRBJ2-1, with 8 nucleotides matching TRBD1. There are 15 residues in the CDR3. Germline V CDR1 and CDR2: SSHAT, FNYEAQ (reference sequence). The CDR3 sequence is CASSLDGQGESEQFF. As DNA, the CDR3 is TGTGCTAGCAGCTTAGACGGACAGGGCGAAAGTGAGCAGTTCTTC.

This chain uses TRBV4-2 with TRBJ2-2, with D unclear. Per germline, CDR1 LGHNA and CDR2 YNFKEQ. This CDR3 spans 17 amino acids. Trimming pared 0 bases from V and 1 base from J, leaving 12 bases between. The CDR3 sequence: CASSQDKLSGNTGELFF. The CDR3 nucleotides are TGTGCCAGCAGCCAAGATAAACTGTCGGGGAACACCGGGGAGCTGTTTTTT.

This clonotype was counted many times. This sequence joins TRBV29-1 and TRBJ2-3; D is undetermined. Germline V gives CDR1 SQVTM, CDR2 ANQGSEA. Trimming removed 3 bases from V and 0 bases from J, with 10 bases in between. The CDR3 spans 14 residues. The CDR3, as DNA: TGCAGCGTTGAGGGGATTCGGAGCACAGATACGCAGTATTTT. Translated, it gives CSVEGIRSTDTQYF.

This clonotype occurred many times. The chain employs TRBV2 and TRBJ1-1; D not certain. V dropped 7 bases and J dropped 1 base, with 10 bases sitting between them. There are 13 residues in the CDR3. Germline V lookup: CDR1 SNHLY, CDR2 FYNNEI. CDR3 residues: CASNRAANTEAFF. The CDR3 DNA follows: TGTGCCAGCAATAGGGCAGCGAACACTGAAGCTTTCTTT.

Many counts were recorded for this clonotype. The CDR3 loop reads CASSLSGTGGGRLFF. CDR3 bases: TGCGCCAGCAGCTTGTCCGGGACAGGGGGCGGACGACTGTTTTTT. The chain uses TRBV5-1 and TRBJ1-4; the match to TRBD1 covers 12 bases. The V segment lost 1 base and the J segment 13 bases; nucleotides outside the gene matches: 8. Germline CDR1 SGHRS, CDR2 YFSETQ. The CDR3 runs 15 residues.

This clonotype was counted at least ten times. This chain connects TRBV20-1 to TRBJ2-1; D is possibly TRBD1 (6 bases). Trimming shortened V by 0 bases and J by 6 bases, and 15 bases separated the two germline ends. CDR1 DFQATT and CDR2 SNEGSKA come from the germline V gene (reference sequence). The CDR3 runs to 15 residues. In DNA, the CDR3 is TGCAGTGCTAGAGAAAACAGGGTTGGGCGCAATGAGCAGTTCTTC. Its translation is CSARENRVGRNEQFF.

This clonotype was observed many times. This rearrangement joins TRBV19 to TRBJ2-1, with 9 bases lining up with TRBD1. The CDR3 covers 15 residues. J was trimmed by 5 bases and V by 7 bases; bases with no gene match: 9. Germline CDR1 LNHDA, CDR2 SQIVND (reference sequence). The CDR3 sequence: CASNKRDRVDNEQFF. DNA of the CDR3: TGTGCCAGTAATAAAAGGGACAGGGTAGACAATGAGCAGTTCTTC.

This clonotype was found many times. This chain uses TRBV12-3 or TRBV12-4 with TRBJ2-7, with 7 nucleotides matching TRBD2. After removal of 4 bases from V and 3 bases from J, the junction contained 9 bases not matched to a gene. There are 15 residues in the CDR3. The CDR3 sequence: CASSSGSSGFYEQYF. The DNA for the CDR3 is TGTGCCAGCAGTTCGGGTTCTAGCGGATTCTACGAGCAGTACTTC.

This clonotype came up many times. The chain links TRBV6-5 to TRBJ2-4; 12 bases line up with TRBD2. The CDR3 is 16 residues long. Unmatched junction bases numbered 4, after V lost 6 bases and J lost 1 base. Germline CDR1 is MNHEY and CDR2 is SVGAGI. CDR3 nucleotides: TGTGCCAGCAGACTGACTAGCGGGAGCGCCAAAAACATTCAGTACTTC. Protein product: CASRLTSGSAKNIQYF.

This clonotype was seen repeatedly, ten times or more. The chain employs TRBV9 and TRBJ2-3; D unresolved. V was cut by 3 bases and J by 1 base, with 9 bases left in between. The CDR3 covers 14 residues. CDR1 and CDR2 (germline): SGDLS, YYNGEE. CDR3 DNA: TGTGCCAGCAGCGAGCCCTCAGGCACAGATACGCAGTATTTT. Protein sequence: CASSEPSGTDTQYF.

This clonotype was found many times. A much larger clone lies one base from this, so it may be a read error. The genes are TRBV7-9 and TRBJ2-1; D is unresolved. The closer fit of TRBJ2-7 to the DNA end suggests the J call may be wrong. Germline loops: CDR1 SEHNR, CDR2 FQNEAQ (reference sequence). CDR3 length equals 16 residues. The DNA of the CDR3 is TGTGCCAGCAGCTTAGCGCTTTCGAGGTCCTACAATGAGCAGTACTTC. It codes for CASSLALSRSYNEQYF.

Concerning this clonotype itself: One base away lies a much larger clone, so this may be a sequencing read error. The chain joins TRBV5-1 to TRBJ1-1, with D perhaps TRBD1 (6 bases). The CDR3 is 12 amino acids. Germline CDR1 SGHRS, CDR2 YFSETQ. The CDR3 DNA sequence: TGCGCCAGCACCTCACAGGGCACTGACGCTTTCTTT. The encoded protein is CASTSQGTDAFF. The complete variable domain, with remaining parts taken from reference TRBV5-1 and TRBJ1-1, reads KAGVTQTPRYLIKTRGQQVTLSCSPISGHRSVSWYQQTPGQGLQFLFEYFSETQRNKGNFPGRFSGRQFSNSRSEMNVSTLELGDSALYLCASTSQGTDAFFGQGTRLTVV.

This clonotype has at least ten counts. The rearrangement joins TRBV12-3 or TRBV12-4 to TRBJ1-4; D remains unclear. V lost 0 bases, J lost 0 bases, and 8 bases lay in between. This CDR3 spans 16 amino acids. CDR3 amino acids: CASSLAGLATNEKLFF. The CDR3, as DNA: TGTGCCAGCAGTTTAGCCGGACTTGCAACTAATGAAAAACTGTTTTTT.

The J gene is TRBJ2-1, the V gene TRBV19; TRBD1 is a possible D gene (6 bases). The CDR3 sequence is 15 residues long. Germline V lookup: CDR1 LNHDA, CDR2 SQIVND (reference sequence). V lost 1 base and J 12 bases, leaving 19 bases between the germline ends. The CDR3 DNA reads TGTGCCAGTAGTATAGCGGACAGCAGGGCGGATGGGCAGTTCTTC. It encodes CASSIADSRADGQFF.

In this sample, this clonotype turned up many times. The chain couples TRBV29-1 to TRBJ2-1; D assignment may be TRBD1 or TRBD2 (6 bases each). The ends were cut back, 6 bases at V and 5 bases at J, with 14 bases in the middle. This CDR3 spans 13 amino acids. Looked up from germline, CDR1 is SQVTM and CDR2 is ANQGSEA. The CDR3 region has the DNA TGCAGCGTCGGTCAGGGGAGGCACAATGAGCAGTTCTTC. It codes for CSVGQGRHNEQFF.

On this clonotype: A much larger clonotype is one base distant, so this may be a read error. V usage is TRBV20-1 and J usage is TRBJ2-5; TRBD2 is a possible D gene (7 bases). The CDR3 length is 14 residues. CDR1 DFQATT and CDR2 SNEGSKA come from the germline V gene (reference sequence). The chain's CDR3 is CGAPLGGGQETQYF. CDR3 DNA sequence: TGCGGTGCTCCTCTGGGAGGGGGCCAAGAGACCCAGTACTTC.

Ten or more counts support this clonotype. DNA of the CDR3: TGTGCCTCCCTAGGGGACAGCAACACTGAAGCTTTCTTT. It codes for CASLGDSNTEAFF. J is TRBJ1-1 and V is TRBV2; 7 bases line up with TRBD1. V was pared by 11 bases and J by 2 bases, with 8 bases of the junction left unmatched. This CDR3 is 13 amino acids long. Germline V CDR1 and CDR2: SNHLY, FYNNEI.

There are many counts of this clonotype. The chain carries TRBV29-1 and TRBJ2-7; the D gene is possibly TRBD2 (5 bases). Deletions cut 4 bases from V and 0 bases from J, with 13 bases between. CDR3 size: 14 residues. CDR1 is SQVTM and CDR2 is ANQGSEA in the germline V gene. CDR3 residues: CSVVVRTHSYEQYF. CDR3 coding DNA: TGCAGCGTTGTTGTACGGACTCACTCCTACGAGCAGTACTTC.